This paragraph reports one T cell receptor (beta chain). The sample belongs to a study of blood T cell repertoires in COVID-19. Whole-study context: T cells, B-cell-depleted T cells, or PBMCs provided the cDNA or gDNA that served as material.

The length of the CDR3 is 14 residues. Germline-derived CDR1 and CDR2 are MNHEY and SVGAGI. The trim removed 6 bases at V and 4 bases at J, leaving 3 bases unmatched. TCRdb's copy holds only in-frame clones and misses some; the assay was immunoSEQ multiplex PCR. The sample includes some 350,000 clones, approximately 87% of them seen just once. The specimen was peripheral blood. The chain combines TRBV6-5 with TRBJ1-5; 10 bases are a match to TRBD1. The sequence was obtained from a woman aged 45-65 years with COVID-19, enrolled during active disease. Here the CDR3 reads CASSRQGANQPQHF. CDR3 nucleotides: TGTGCCAGCAGCCGACAGGGGGCGAATCAGCCCCAGCATTTT.